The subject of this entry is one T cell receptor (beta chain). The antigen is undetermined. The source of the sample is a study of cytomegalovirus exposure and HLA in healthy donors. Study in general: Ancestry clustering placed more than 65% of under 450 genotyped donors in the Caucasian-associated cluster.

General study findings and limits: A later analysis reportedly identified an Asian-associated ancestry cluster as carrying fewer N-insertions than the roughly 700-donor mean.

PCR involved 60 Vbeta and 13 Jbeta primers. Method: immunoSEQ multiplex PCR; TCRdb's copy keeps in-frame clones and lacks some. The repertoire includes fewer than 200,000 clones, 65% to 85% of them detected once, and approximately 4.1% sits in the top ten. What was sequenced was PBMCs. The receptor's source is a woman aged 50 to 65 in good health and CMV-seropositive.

CDR3 bases: TGTGCCAGCAGCCAGTGGGAGGGCCGTAGTGAGCAGTTCTTC. Encoded protein: CASSQWEGRSEQFF. This chain joins TRBV14 and TRBJ2-1, with 7 bases identical to TRBD2. There are 14 residues in the CDR3. The ends lost 3 bases at V and 9 bases at J; junction bases unmatched: 8. CDR1 is SGHDN and CDR2 is FVKESK in the germline V gene.